This paragraph reports one T cell receptor beta chain. Its antigen is unknown. The V gene lost 2 bases and the J gene lost 1 base, with 5 bases spanning the gap. Per germline, CDR1 SGHTA and CDR2 FQGNSA. The CDR3 has 14 residues. These data come from a study of cytomegalovirus exposure and HLA in healthy donors. At the level of the study: The approximately 120 validation repertoires, a later analysis reported, used the same platform as the roughly 730 repertoires from the first cohort. General observations from the study: Reported results showed that the classifier diagnosed cytomegalovirus status with high specificity and sensitivity.

Here immunoSEQ multiplex PCR was the method, and the copy in TCRdb shows in-frame clones only, minus some. The profile shows about 360,000 clones, about nine tenths of them singletons. The origin of this receptor is a woman between 18 and 29 years old in good health and CMV-seronegative. This chain connects TRBV7-2 to TRBJ2-2; D not certain. Sequencing was done on a sample of PBMCs. The CDR3 spells CASSLSQNTGELFF. CDR3 in DNA: TGTGCCAGCAGCTTATCCCAGAACACCGGGGAGCTGTTTTTT.